Listed below are T cell receptor beta chains from one sample, sequenced in a study of blood T cell repertoires in COVID-19. TCRdb's table, derived via immunoSEQ multiplex PCR, lists solely in-frame clones and lacks some. The sample includes around 140,000 clones, 88% of them seen just once. The specimen was peripheral blood. These receptors were taken from a woman aged 60-75 years with acute or convalescent COVID-19. The CDR3 runs from the conserved cysteine through the conserved F or W. Each record gives: clone size, D gene, V gene, J gene, CDR3 DNA, CDR3 protein. A D gene is named only where the DNA matches it firmly. Not every row has a clone size; where given, it reads once, few, many or a size class.

>.|TRBD1|TRBV19|TRBJ1-5
TGTGCCAGTACCTCTCAGGCCGGGACAGGGAAAGGTCAGCCCCAGCATTTT
CASTSQAGTGKGQPQHF
>.|TRBD1|TRBV2|TRBJ1-2
TGTGCCAGCAGTCCTCAGCCGGGACAGGGGCGAGGCTACACCTTC
CASSPQPGQGRGYTF
>.|.|TRBV6-5|TRBJ1-2
TGTGCCAGCAGTTACTCCCCTACTCCCGTGACAGGAGGCTACACCTTC
CASSYSPTPVTGGYTF
>.|.|TRBV7-3|TRBJ2-5
TGTGCCAGCAGCTTGTCCGCTGAGGAGACCCAGTACTTC
CASSLSAEETQYF
>.|.|TRBV9|TRBJ2-3
TGTGCCAGCAGCGTAGAACATATGGCGGGAGATACGCAGTATTTT
CASSVEHMAGDTQYF
>few|.|TRBV29-1|TRBJ1-1
TGCAGCGTTGTACGGGGGTCGTACACTGAAGCTTTCTTT
CSVVRGSYTEAFF
>.|.|TRBV9|TRBJ1-3
TGTGCCAGCAGCGTAGGAATAGGGGCCATCTCTGGAAACACCATATATTTT
CASSVGIGAISGNTIYF
>.|.|TRBV30|TRBJ1-5
TGTGCCTGGAGTGTACAGGATCAGCCCCAGCATTTT
CAWSVQDQPQHF
>.|TRBD1|TRBV2|TRBJ2-7
TGTGCCAGCAACCCGGGACAGGGATCCTACGAGCAGTACTTC
CASNPGQGSYEQYF
>.|TRBD1|TRBV28|TRBJ1-2
TGTGCCAGCAGTTCTCAGGGGGAGGACTATGGCTACACCTTC
CASSSQGEDYGYTF
>.|.|TRBV19|TRBJ2-7
TGTGCCAGTAGTATAGTATTAGGCTCCGGGGACGAGCAGTACTTC
CASSIVLGSGDEQYF
>.|.|TRBV4-2|TRBJ1-6
TGTGCCAGCAGCCAAGGTGGGACATCGCAGTCCTATAATTCACCCCTCCACTTT
CASSQGGTSQSYNSPLHF
>.|.|TRBV6-8|TRBJ1-5
TGTGCCAGCAGTTACCGGGGGGGCTATAGCAATCAGCCCCAGCATTTT
CASSYRGGYSNQPQHF
>.|.|TRBV5-1|TRBJ1-5
TGCGCCAGCAGCTTGGGACAGAGCAATCAGCCCCAGCATTTT
CASSLGQSNQPQHF
>.|.|TRBV6-2/TRBV6-3|TRBJ1-1
TGTGCCAGCAGTTCAGACAGCATGAACACTGAAGCTTTCTTT
CASSSDSMNTEAFF
>.|TRBD1|TRBV5-1|TRBJ2-5
TGCGCCAGCAGCCCGGGACAGTCAGTGGAGACCCAGTACTTC
CASSPGQSVETQYF
>.|TRBD2|TRBV6-2/TRBV6-3|TRBJ2-5
TGTGCCAGCAGTTACCCCTCGAGGAGACTAGCGGGGCCGCAAGAGACCCAGTACTTC
CASSYPSRRLAGPQETQYF
>.|TRBD1|TRBV6-6|TRBJ2-7
TGTGCCAGCAGTCGCGACAGGGGGCAAGTAAACGAGCAGTACTTC
CASSRDRGQVNEQYF
>.|TRBD1|TRBV29-1|TRBJ1-2
TGCAGCGTTGAAGATCGGACAGGCTGGAACTATGGCTACACCTTC
CSVEDRTGWNYGYTF
>.|.|TRBV27|TRBJ2-7
TGTGCCAGCAGTTTTGGCAGAACCTACGAGCAGTACTTC
CASSFGRTYEQYF
>once|.|TRBV7-2|TRBJ1-5
TGTGCCAGCAGCTTAGATAGCAGTGTCCGAAATCAGCCCCAGCATTTT
CASSLDSSVRNQPQHF
>.|.|TRBV6-5|TRBJ1-2
TGTGCCAGCAGTTCCCCAGGGCAGACCGATTATGGCTACACCTTC
CASSSPGQTDYGYTF
>.|.|TRBV6-5|TRBJ1-1
TGTGCCAGCAAGAGGGGGATGAACACTGAAGCTTTCTTT
CASKRGMNTEAFF
>few|.|TRBV19|TRBJ1-2
TGTGCCAGTATAAGCGGGAGGTATGGGTTTAGAGATGGCTACACCTTC
CASISGRYGFRDGYTF
>.|.|TRBV19|TRBJ1-5
TGTGCCAGTAGTTCACAGGAACAGCCCCAGCATTTT
CASSSQEQPQHF
>.|TRBD1|TRBV7-6|TRBJ1-5
TGTGCCAGCAGCCCATTGGGATTCCAGGGGGATAGCAATCAGCCCCAGCATTTT
CASSPLGFQGDSNQPQHF
>.|.|TRBV18|TRBJ1-5
TGTGCCAGCTCACCCAACTGGACAGTTAGCAATCAGCCCCAGCATTTT
CASSPNWTVSNQPQHF
>.|.|TRBV6-6|TRBJ2-5
TGTGCCAGCCGACTGGAAGAGACCCAGTACTTC
CASRLEETQYF
>.|TRBD1|TRBV12-3/TRBV12-4|TRBJ1-1
TGTGCCAGCAGAAGACAGGGGGCTGGGGAAGCTTTCTTT
CASRRQGAGEAFF
>.|.|TRBV7-3|TRBJ1-1
TGTGCCAGCAGCGCCGACAGGAACACTGAAGCTTTCTTT
CASSADRNTEAFF
>.|.|TRBV27|TRBJ2-3
TGTGCCAGCTCCCGCACTAGCCTGATAGATACGCAGTATTTT
CASSRTSLIDTQYF
>.|.|TRBV19|TRBJ2-1
TGTGCCAGTCTAGGTGGGTTCGGCTCCTACAATGAGCAGTTCTTC
CASLGGFGSYNEQFF